The rows below give T cell receptor beta chains drawn from one sample of a study of long-term antiretroviral therapy in people with HIV. The repertoire was sequenced with immunoSEQ multiplex PCR; TCRdb's copy has only in-frame clones and lacks some. Of almost 20,000 clones detected, roughly 78% appear once; the ten largest clones hold approximately 12%. The specimen comprised unsorted PBMCs, sampled 0.2 years after starting antiretroviral therapy. The receptors derive from a woman aged 40 to 55 with HIV. Each CDR3 is given with its conserved first and last residue. Each record gives: D gene, clone size, J gene, V gene, CDR3 protein, CDR3 DNA. A D gene is named only where the DNA matches it firmly. Clone size is given for some rows only: seen once, a few or many times, or a class if the clone is expanded.

>NA|NA|TRBJ1-5|TRBV7-9
CASSLSDYSNQPQHF
TGTGCCAGCAGCTTATCGGACTATAGCAATCAGCCCCAGCATTTT
>NA|NA|TRBJ2-3|TRBV19
CASSSRTPPSQYF
TGTGCCAGTAGTTCCCGGACGCCTCCGAGTCAGTATTTT
>NA|NA|TRBJ2-5|TRBV5-1
CASQGGGSQETQYF
TGCGCCAGTCAGGGGGGCGGGTCCCAAGAGACCCAGTACTTC
>NA|NA|TRBJ1-2|TRBV15
CATSRDRGPPGGNYGYTF
TGTGCCACCAGCAGAGATCGGGGACCCCCGGGCGGCAACTATGGCTACACCTTC
>NA|NA|TRBJ1-1|TRBV7-9
CASSLVGFRTTEAFF
TGTGCCAGCAGCTTAGTTGGGTTTCGAACCACTGAAGCTTTCTTT
>NA|few|TRBJ1-2|TRBV13
CASSLRGDYGYTF
TGTGCCAGCAGCCTCAGGGGCGACTATGGCTACACCTTC
>NA|NA|TRBJ2-1|TRBV27
CASTSAGTRDNEQFF
TGTGCCAGCACCTCCGCCGGGACAAGGGACAATGAGCAGTTCTTC
>TRBD1|NA|TRBJ2-7|TRBV19
CASSQTTGQGPYEQYF
TGTGCCAGTAGCCAAACCACGGGACAGGGGCCCTACGAGCAGTACTTC
>NA|NA|TRBJ1-1|TRBV30
CAWSVGGGIPEAFF
TGTGCCTGGAGTGTAGGGGGTGGAATACCTGAAGCTTTCTTT
>NA|NA|TRBJ2-5|TRBV5-4
CASSFRGAKETQYF
TGTGCCAGCAGCTTTCGGGGGGCAAAAGAGACCCAGTACTTC
>NA|few|TRBJ1-1|TRBV19
CASRESRLNTEAFF
TGTGCCAGTAGGGAGAGTAGATTGAACACTGAAGCTTTCTTT
>NA|once|TRBJ1-1|TRBV6-5
CASSLRGLNTEAFF
TGTGCCAGCAGTCTCAGGGGCCTGAACACTGAAGCTTTCTTT
>TRBD1|NA|TRBJ1-2|TRBV5-6
CASSPRDRGPYGYTF
TGTGCCAGCAGCCCCCGGGACAGGGGACCCTATGGCTACACCTTC
>NA|NA|TRBJ1-4|TRBV6-1
CASRYGEYEKLFF
TGTGCCAGCAGGTACGGAGAGTACGAAAAACTGTTTTTT
>TRBD1|NA|TRBJ2-3|TRBV5-6
CASSRTGSTDTQYF
TGTGCCAGCAGCCGGACAGGAAGCACAGATACGCAGTATTTT
>NA|NA|TRBJ1-6|TRBV30
CAWSFSGRSSYNSPLHF
TGTGCCTGGAGTTTTTCGGGACGAAGCTCCTATAATTCACCCCTCCACTTT
>NA|NA|TRBJ2-7|TRBV21-1
CASRLSSGRGSYEQYF
TGTGCCAGCAGGTTGTCTAGCGGGAGGGGATCCTACGAGCAGTACTTC
>NA|NA|TRBJ1-1|TRBV19
CASNPGYQDLNTEAFF
TGTGCCAGTAATCCGGGTTATCAGGACTTGAACACTGAAGCTTTCTTT
>TRBD1|NA|TRBJ1-3|TRBV30
CARGTAGNTIYF
TGTGCCCGAGGGACAGCTGGAAACACCATATATTTT
>TRBD1|NA|TRBJ2-7|TRBV5-1
CASSVAGTGAYEQYF
TGCGCCAGCAGCGTGGCCGGGACAGGGGCCTACGAGCAGTACTTC
>NA|NA|TRBJ2-7|TRBV11-3
CASSVTSSSYEQYF
TGTGCCAGCAGCGTGACTAGTAGCTCCTACGAGCAGTACTTC
>NA|NA|TRBJ2-1|TRBV1
CTSSQVSTSGGYNEQFF
TGCACCAGCAGCCAAGTCTCCACTAGCGGGGGCTACAATGAGCAGTTCTTC
>NA|NA|TRBJ1-5|TRBV15
CATSREGSRQPQHF
TGTGCCACCAGCAGAGAAGGCAGCCGTCAGCCCCAGCATTTT
>NA|NA|TRBJ2-2|TRBV5-4
CASSSNTGELFF
TGTGCCAGCAGCTCGAACACCGGGGAGCTGTTTTTT
>NA|NA|TRBJ2-3|TRBV29-1
CSVERGSTDTQYF
TGCAGCGTTGAACGGGGGAGCACAGATACGCAGTATTTT
>NA|NA|TRBJ2-5|TRBV30
CAWSIPGRLLVTQYF
TGTGCCTGGAGTATACCGGGACGCCTTTTGGTGACCCAGTACTTC
>NA|NA|TRBJ1-1|TRBV19
CASRVPGTTEAFF
TGTGCCAGCAGGGTTCCTGGGACCACTGAAGCTTTCTTT
>NA|NA|TRBJ2-7|TRBV5-6
CASSGGVFEQYF
TGTGCCAGCAGCGGGGGTGTCTTCGAGCAGTACTTC
>NA|NA|TRBJ1-1|TRBV6-5
CASSRGSDREAFF
TGTGCCAGCAGTCGGGGGTCAGACAGAGAAGCTTTCTTT
>NA|NA|TRBJ2-3|TRBV5-8
CASSLVLGGTDTQYF
TGTGCCAGCAGCTTGGTTCTGGGGGGCACAGATACGCAGTATTTT
>NA|NA|TRBJ1-4|TRBV18
CASSDVAGGNEKLFF
TGTGCCAGCTCAGACGTCGCTGGGGGGAATGAAAAACTGTTTTTT
>NA|NA|TRBJ2-7|TRBV14
CARLDGSSYEQYF
TGTGCCAGGCTAGACGGAAGCTCCTACGAGCAGTACTTC
>NA|NA|TRBJ1-2|TRBV6-5
CASFQGPNYGYTF
TGTGCCAGCTTCCAGGGCCCTAACTATGGCTACACCTTC
>NA|NA|TRBJ1-1|TRBV14
CASSQEAGWTEAFF
TGTGCCAGCAGCCAAGAGGCGGGGTGGACTGAAGCTTTCTTT
>TRBD2|NA|TRBJ2-1|TRBV25-1
CASSSGLAMNEQFF
TGTGCCAGCAGCTCAGGACTAGCGATGAATGAGCAGTTCTTC
>NA|NA|TRBJ1-1|TRBV4-1
CASTHSGNTEAFF
TGCGCCAGCACCCACTCGGGGAACACTGAAGCTTTCTTT
>TRBD1|few|TRBJ1-2|TRBV2
CASSKTGDRYTF
TGTGCCAGCAGTAAGACAGGGGATCGCTACACCTTC
>NA|NA|TRBJ1-1|TRBV18
CASSPQNGLLNTEAFF
TGTGCCAGCTCACCACAGAACGGACTCTTGAACACTGAAGCTTTCTTT
>NA|NA|TRBJ1-2|TRBV2
CASSVEGVDGYTF
TGTGCCAGCAGTGTGGAGGGAGTCGATGGCTACACCTTC
>NA|NA|TRBJ1-6|TRBV7-2
CASSLDRGSPLHF
TGTGCCAGCAGCTTAGATCGAGGCTCACCCCTCCACTTT
>NA|NA|TRBJ1-6|TRBV7-9
CASSPWTDYNSPLHF
TGTGCCAGCAGCCCGTGGACAGATTATAATTCACCCCTCCACTTT
>TRBD1|medium-sized|TRBJ2-2|TRBV7-9
CASSQIGQGWSTGELFF
TGTGCCAGCAGCCAAATCGGACAGGGGTGGAGCACCGGGGAGCTGTTTTTT